Listed here are 2 T cell receptor beta chains from one sample, sequenced in a study of CD8 T cells in ankylosing spondylitis. TCRdb called the 5' RACE reads again in MiXCR, with one record for every CDR3 protein. The sample holds about 320,000 distinct CDR3 sequences, roughly 10% seen once. Sequencing used blood, either unsorted or a sorted T cell fraction (not recorded which). Receptors originate from a female donor with ankylosing spondylitis or in good health (not recorded which).

The sample holds many counts of this clonotype. The V gene is TRBV6-2 or TRBV6-3, the J gene TRBJ2-7; D gene uncertain. The length of the CDR3 is 11 residues. V lost 2 bases and J 6 bases, leaving 5 bases between the germline ends. Germline CDR1 is MNHEY and CDR2 is SVGEGT. CDR3 loop: CASSYPSEQYF. As DNA, the CDR3 is TGTGCCAGCAGTTACCCCTCCGAGCAGTACTTC.

Turning to this clonotype: This may come from a read error, since a much larger clone is one base off. The V call is TRBV9, the J call TRBJ2-5, with a weak D call TRBD2 (6 bases). CDR1 and CDR2 (germline): SGDLS, YYNGEE. The CDR3 is 14 amino acids. V lost 4 bases, J lost 0 bases, and 10 bases lay in between. The DNA of the CDR3 is TGTGCCAGCAGCCGCTGGGACTACCAAGAGACCCAGTACTTC. Protein sequence: CASSRWDYQETQYF.